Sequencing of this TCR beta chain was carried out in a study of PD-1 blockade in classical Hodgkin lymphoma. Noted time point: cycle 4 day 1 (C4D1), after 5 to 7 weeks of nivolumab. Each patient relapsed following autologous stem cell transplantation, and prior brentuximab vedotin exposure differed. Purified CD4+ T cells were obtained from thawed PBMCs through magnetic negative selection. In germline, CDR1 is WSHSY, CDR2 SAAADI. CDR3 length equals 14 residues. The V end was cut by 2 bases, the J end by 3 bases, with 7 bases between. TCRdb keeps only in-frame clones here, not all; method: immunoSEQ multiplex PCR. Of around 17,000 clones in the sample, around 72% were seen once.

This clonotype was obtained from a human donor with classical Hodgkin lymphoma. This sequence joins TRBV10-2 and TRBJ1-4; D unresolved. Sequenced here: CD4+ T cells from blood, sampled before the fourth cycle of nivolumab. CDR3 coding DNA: TGCGCCAGCAGTGAGGGGCCGTCTAATGAAAAACTGTTTTTT. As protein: CASSEGPSNEKLFF.